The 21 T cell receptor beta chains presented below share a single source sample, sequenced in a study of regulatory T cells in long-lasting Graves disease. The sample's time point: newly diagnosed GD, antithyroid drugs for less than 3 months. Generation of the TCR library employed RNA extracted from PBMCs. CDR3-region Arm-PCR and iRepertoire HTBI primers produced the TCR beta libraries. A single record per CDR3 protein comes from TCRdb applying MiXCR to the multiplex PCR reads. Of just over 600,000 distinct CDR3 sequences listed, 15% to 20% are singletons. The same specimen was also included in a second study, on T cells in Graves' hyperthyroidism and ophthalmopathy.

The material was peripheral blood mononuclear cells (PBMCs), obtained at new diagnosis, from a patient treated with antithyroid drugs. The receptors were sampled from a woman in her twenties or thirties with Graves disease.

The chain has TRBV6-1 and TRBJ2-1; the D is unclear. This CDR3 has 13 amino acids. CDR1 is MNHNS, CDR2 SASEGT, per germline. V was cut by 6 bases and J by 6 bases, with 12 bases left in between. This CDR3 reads CASSYSRTNEQFF. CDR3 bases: TGTGCCAGCAGCTATTCTAGGACCAATGAGCAGTTCTTC.

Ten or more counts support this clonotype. CDR3 in amino acids: CASSPPAGAYYEQYF. The CDR3 nucleotides are TGTGCCAGCAGCCCCCCGGCGGGAGCTTACTACGAGCAGTACTTC. The chain links TRBV6-1 to TRBJ2-7, with 7 bases aligning to TRBD2. V lost 6 bases and J lost 3; bases outside the gene matches: 11. The CDR3 totals 15 residues. Germline CDR1 and CDR2: MNHNS and SASEGT.

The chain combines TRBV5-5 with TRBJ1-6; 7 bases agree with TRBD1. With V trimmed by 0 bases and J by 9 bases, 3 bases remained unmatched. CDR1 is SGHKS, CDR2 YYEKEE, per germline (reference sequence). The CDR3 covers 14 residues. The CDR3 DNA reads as TGTGCCAGCAGCTTGGAGGCAGGGGGTTCACCCCTCCACTTT. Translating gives CASSLEAGGSPLHF.

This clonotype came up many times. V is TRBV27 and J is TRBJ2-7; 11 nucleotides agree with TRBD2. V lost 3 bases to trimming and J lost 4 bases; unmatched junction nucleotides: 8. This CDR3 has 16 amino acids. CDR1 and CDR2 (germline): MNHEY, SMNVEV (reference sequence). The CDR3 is CASSFFSTSGEYEQYF. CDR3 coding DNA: TGTGCCAGCAGTTTCTTCTCGACTAGCGGGGAGTACGAGCAGTACTTC.

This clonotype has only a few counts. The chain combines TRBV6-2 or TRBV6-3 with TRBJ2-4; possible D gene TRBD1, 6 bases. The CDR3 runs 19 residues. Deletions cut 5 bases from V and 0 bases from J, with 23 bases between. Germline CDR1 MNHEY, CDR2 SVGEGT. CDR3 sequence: CASSPGPLKGVLAKNIQYF. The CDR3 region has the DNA TGTGCCAGCAGTCCGGGGCCCCTGAAGGGGGTACTAGCCAAAAACATTCAGTACTTC.

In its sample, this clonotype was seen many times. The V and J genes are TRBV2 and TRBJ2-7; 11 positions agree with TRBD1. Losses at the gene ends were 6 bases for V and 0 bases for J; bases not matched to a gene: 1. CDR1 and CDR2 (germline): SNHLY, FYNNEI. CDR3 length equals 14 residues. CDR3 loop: CASRGTGGSYEQYF. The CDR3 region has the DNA TGTGCCAGCAGGGGGACAGGGGGCTCCTACGAGCAGTACTTC.

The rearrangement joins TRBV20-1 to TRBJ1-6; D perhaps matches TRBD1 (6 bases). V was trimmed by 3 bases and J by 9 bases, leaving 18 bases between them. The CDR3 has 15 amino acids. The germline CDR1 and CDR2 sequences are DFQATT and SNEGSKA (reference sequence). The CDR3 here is CSARPLAGDGSPLHF. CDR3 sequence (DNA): TGCAGTGCTAGGCCCCTCGCAGGGGATGGTTCACCCCTCCACTTT.

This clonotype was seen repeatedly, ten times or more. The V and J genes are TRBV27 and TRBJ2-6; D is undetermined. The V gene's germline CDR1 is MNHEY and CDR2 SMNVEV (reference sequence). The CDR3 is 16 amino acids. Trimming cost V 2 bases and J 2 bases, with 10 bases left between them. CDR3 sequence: CASSLVSPPGANVLTF. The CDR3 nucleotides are TGTGCCAGCAGTTTAGTGAGCCCCCCTGGGGCCAACGTCCTGACTTTC.

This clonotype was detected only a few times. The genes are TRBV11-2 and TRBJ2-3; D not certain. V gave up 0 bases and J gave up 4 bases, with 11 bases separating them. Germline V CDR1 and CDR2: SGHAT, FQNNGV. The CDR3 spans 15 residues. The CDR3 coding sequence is TGTGCCAGCAGCTTAGACCTCCCTGGGGCAGATACGCAGTATTTT. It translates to CASSLDLPGADTQYF.

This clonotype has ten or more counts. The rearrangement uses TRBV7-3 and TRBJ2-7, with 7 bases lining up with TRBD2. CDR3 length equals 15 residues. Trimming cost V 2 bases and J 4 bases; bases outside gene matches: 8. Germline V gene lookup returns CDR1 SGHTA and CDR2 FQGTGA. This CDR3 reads CASSLWAGRGYEQYF. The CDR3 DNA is TGTGCCAGCAGCTTATGGGCAGGGAGGGGATACGAGCAGTACTTC.

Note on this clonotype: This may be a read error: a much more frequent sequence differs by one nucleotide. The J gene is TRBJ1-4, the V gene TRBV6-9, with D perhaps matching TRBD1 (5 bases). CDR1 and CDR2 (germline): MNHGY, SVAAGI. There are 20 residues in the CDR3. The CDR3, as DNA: TGTGCCAGCAGTTACTGGTTCCAGCCTGGGGGGGAGGCAACTAATAAAAAACTGTTTTTT. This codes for CASSYWFQPGGEATNKKLFF.

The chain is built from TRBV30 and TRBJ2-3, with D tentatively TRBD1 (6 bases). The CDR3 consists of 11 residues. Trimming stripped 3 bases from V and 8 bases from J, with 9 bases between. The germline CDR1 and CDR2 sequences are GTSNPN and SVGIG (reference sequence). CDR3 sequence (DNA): TGTGCCTGGAGCGCCAGGGGTACGCAGTATTTT. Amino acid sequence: CAWSARGTQYF.

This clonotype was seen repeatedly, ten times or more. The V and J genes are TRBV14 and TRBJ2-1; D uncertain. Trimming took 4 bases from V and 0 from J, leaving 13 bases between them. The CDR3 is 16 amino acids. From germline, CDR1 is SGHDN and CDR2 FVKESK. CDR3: CASSPLTGVSYNEQFF. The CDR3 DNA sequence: TGTGCCAGCAGCCCTTTGACTGGGGTCTCCTACAATGAGCAGTTCTTC.

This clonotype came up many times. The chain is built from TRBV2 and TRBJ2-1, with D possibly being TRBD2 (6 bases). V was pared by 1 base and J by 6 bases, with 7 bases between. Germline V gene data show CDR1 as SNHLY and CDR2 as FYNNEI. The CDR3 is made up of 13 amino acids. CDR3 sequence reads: CASSEGSGNEQFF. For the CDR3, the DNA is TGTGCCAGCAGTGAAGGTAGCGGCAATGAGCAGTTCTTC.

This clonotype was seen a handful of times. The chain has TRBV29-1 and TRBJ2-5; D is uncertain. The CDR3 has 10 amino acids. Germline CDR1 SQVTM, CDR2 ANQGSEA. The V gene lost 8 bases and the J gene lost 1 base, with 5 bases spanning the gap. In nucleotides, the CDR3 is TGCAGCATAACCCAAGAGACCCAGTACTTC. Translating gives CSITQETQYF.

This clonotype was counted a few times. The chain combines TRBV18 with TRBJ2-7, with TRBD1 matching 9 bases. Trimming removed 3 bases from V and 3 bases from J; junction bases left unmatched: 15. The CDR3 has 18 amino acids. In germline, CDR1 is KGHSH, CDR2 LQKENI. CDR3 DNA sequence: TGTGCCAGCTCACCGGGACAGGGAGCCCTCAGCGGTGGCTACGAGCAGTACTTC. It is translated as CASSPGQGALSGGYEQYF.

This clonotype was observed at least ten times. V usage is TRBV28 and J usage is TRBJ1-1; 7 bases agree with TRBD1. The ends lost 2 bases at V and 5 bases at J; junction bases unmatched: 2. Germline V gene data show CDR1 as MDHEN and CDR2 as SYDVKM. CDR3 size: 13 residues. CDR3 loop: CASSLPGGTEAFF. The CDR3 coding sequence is TGTGCCAGCAGTTTACCAGGGGGGACTGAAGCTTTCTTT. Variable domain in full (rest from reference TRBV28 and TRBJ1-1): DVKVTQSSRYLVKRTGEKVFLECVQDMDHENMFWYRQDPGLGLRLIYFSYDVKMKEKGDIPEGYSVSREKKERFSLILESASTNQTSMYLCASSLPGGTEAFFGQGTRLTVV.

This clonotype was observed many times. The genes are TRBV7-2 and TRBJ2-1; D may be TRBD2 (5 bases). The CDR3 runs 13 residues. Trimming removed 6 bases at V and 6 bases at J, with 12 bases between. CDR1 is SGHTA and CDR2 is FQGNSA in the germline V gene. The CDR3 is CASRESAGNEQFF. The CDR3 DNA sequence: TGTGCCAGCAGAGAGAGCGCGGGCAATGAGCAGTTCTTC. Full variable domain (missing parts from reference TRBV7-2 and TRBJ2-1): GAGVSQSPSNKVTEKGKDVELRCDPISGHTALYWYRQSLGQGLEFLIYFQGNSAPDKSGLPSDRFSAERTGGSVSTLTIQRTQQEDSAVYLCASRESAGNEQFFGPGTRLTVL.

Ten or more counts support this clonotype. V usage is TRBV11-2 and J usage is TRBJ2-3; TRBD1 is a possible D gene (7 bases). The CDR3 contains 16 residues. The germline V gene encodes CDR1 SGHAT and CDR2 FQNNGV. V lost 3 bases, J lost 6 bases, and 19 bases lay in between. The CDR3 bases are TGTGCCAGCAGCTTGGGGACTTACTCCAGGGGGGATACGCAGTATTTT. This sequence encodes CASSLGTYSRGDTQYF.

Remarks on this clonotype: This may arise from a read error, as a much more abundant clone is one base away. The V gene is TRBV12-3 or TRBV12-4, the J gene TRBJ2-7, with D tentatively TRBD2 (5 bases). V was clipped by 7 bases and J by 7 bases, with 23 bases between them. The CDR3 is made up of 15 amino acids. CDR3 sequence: CASNPTGGSWNEQYF. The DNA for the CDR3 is TGTGCCAGCAATCCAACGGGTGGGAGTTGGAATGAGCAGTACTTC.

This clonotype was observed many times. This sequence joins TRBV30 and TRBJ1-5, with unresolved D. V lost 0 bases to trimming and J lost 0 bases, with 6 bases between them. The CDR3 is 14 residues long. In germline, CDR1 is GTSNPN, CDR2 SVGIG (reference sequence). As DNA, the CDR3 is TGTGCCTGGAGTGTAGGCTATAGCAATCAGCCCCAGCATTTT. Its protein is CAWSVGYSNQPQHF.